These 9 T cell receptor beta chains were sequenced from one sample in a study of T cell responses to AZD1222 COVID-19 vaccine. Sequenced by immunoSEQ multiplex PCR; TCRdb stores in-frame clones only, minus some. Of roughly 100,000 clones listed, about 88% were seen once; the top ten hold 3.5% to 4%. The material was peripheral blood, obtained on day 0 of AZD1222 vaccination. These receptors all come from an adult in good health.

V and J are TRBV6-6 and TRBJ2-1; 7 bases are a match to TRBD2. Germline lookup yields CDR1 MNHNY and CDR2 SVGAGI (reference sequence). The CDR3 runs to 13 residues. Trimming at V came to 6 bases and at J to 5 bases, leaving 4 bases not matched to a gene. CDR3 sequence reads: CASRTSNDNEQFF. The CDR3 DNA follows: TGTGCCAGCAGGACTAGCAACGACAATGAGCAGTTCTTC.

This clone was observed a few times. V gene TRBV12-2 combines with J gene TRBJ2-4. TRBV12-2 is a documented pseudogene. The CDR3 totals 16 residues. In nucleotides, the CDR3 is TGTGCAAGTCGCTCCAAGGGGGGAAGGGCCAAAAACATTCAGTACTTC. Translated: CASRSKGGRAKNIQYF.

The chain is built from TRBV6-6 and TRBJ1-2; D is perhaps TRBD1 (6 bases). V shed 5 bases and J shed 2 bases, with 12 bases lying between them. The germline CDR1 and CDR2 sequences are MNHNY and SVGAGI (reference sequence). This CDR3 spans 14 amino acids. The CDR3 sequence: CASSGTQGNYGYTF. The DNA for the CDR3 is TGTGCCAGCAGTGGAACCCAGGGGAACTATGGCTACACCTTC.

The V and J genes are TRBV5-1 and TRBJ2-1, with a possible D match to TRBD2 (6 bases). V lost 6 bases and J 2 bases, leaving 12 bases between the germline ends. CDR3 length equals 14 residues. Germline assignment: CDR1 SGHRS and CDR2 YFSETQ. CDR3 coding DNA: TGCGCCAGCAATGCACTAGCCCCCTACAATGAGCAGTTCTTC. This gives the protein CASNALAPYNEQFF. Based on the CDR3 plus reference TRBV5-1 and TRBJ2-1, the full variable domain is KAGVTQTPRYLIKTRGQQVTLSCSPISGHRSVSWYQQTPGQGLQFLFEYFSETQRNKGNFPGRFSGRQFSNSRSEMNVSTLELGDSALYLCASNALAPYNEQFFGPGTRLTVL.

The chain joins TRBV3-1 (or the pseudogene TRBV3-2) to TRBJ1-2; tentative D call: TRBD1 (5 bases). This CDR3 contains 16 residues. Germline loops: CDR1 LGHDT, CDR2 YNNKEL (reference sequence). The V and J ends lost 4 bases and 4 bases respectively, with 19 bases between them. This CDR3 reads CASSRLAGGDLYGYTF. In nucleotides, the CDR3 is TGTGCCAGCAGCCGCTTAGCGGGGGGGGACCTCTATGGCTACACCTTC.

The CDR3 loop is CASSLTYVNTEAFF. CDR3 sequence (DNA): TGTGCCAGCAGCTTGACCTATGTGAACACTGAAGCTTTCTTT. The rearrangement uses TRBV7-9 and TRBJ1-1; no clear D gene. The germline gives CDR1 SEHNR, CDR2 FQNEAQ (reference sequence). V was trimmed by 3 bases and J by 0 bases, leaving 8 bases between them. This CDR3 has 14 amino acids.

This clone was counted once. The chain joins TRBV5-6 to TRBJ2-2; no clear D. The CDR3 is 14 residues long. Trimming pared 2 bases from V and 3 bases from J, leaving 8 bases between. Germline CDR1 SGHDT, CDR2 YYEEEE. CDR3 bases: TGTGCCAGCAGCTTATACACTTACACCGGGGAGCTGTTTTTT. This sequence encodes CASSLYTYTGELFF.

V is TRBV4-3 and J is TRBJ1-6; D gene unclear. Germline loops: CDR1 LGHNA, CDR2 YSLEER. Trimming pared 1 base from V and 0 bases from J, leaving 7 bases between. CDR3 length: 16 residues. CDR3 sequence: CASSQGYSSYNSPLHF. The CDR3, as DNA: TGCGCCAGCAGCCAAGGTTATAGCTCCTATAATTCACCCCTCCACTTT.

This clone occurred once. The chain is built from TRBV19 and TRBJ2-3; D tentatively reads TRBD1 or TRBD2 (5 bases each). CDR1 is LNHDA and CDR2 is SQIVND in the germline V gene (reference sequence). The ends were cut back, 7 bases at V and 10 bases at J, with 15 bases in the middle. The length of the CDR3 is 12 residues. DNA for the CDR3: TGTGCCAGTAAGGGGCCGGTGGGGGCGCAGTATTTT. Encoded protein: CASKGPVGAQYF. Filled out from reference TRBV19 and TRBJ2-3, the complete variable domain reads DGGITQSPKYLFRKEGQNVTLSCEQNLNHDAMYWYRQDPGQGLRLIYYSQIVNDFQKGDIAEGYSVSREKKESFPLTVTSAQKNPTAFYLCASKGPVGAQYFGPGTRLTVL.